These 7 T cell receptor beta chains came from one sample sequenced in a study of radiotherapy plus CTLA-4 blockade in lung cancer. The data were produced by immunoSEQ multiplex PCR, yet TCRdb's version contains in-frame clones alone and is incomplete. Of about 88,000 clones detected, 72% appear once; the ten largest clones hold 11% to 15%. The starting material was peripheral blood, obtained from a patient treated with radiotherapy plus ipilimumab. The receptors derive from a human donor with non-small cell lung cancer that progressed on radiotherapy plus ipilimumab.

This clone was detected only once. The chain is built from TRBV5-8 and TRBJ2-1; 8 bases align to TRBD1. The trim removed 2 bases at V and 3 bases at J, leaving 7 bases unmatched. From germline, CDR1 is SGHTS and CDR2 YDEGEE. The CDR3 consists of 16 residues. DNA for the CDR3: TGTGCCAGCAGCTTTTCTCAGGGGGCCGGCTACAATGAGCAGTTCTTC. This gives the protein CASSFSQGAGYNEQFF.

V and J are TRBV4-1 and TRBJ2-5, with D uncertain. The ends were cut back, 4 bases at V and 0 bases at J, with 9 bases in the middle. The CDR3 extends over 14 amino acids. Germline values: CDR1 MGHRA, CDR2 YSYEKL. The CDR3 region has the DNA TGCGCCAGCAGCCTCGACACGTACCAAGAGACCCAGTACTTC. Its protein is CASSLDTYQETQYF.

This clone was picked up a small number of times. In DNA form, the CDR3 reads TGTGCCATCAGGGAGCCCACAGGGCCCCTCCACTTT. It translates to CAIREPTGPLHF. V and J are TRBV10-3 and TRBJ1-6, with D possibly matching TRBD1 (6 bases). The germline V gene encodes CDR1 ENHRY and CDR2 SYGVKD. The ends were cut back, 6 bases at V and 13 bases at J, with 13 bases in the middle. CDR3 length: 12 residues.

CDR3 residues: CASSVGDSQETQYF. The CDR3 nucleotides read TGTGCCAGCAGCGTGGGGGACTCTCAAGAGACCCAGTACTTC. The rearrangement joins TRBV13 to TRBJ2-5, with D perhaps TRBD2 (6 bases). This CDR3 has 14 amino acids. Trimming cost V 5 bases and J 2 bases, with 12 bases left between them. Per the germline V gene, CDR1 is PRHDT and CDR2 is FYEKMQ (reference sequence).

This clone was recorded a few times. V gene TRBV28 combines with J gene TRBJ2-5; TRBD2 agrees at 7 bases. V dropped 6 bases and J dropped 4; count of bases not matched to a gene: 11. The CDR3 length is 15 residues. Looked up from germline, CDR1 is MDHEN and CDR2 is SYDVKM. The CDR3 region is CASRLGLEVVETQYF. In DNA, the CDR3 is TGTGCCAGCAGGTTAGGACTAGAGGTGGTAGAGACCCAGTACTTC.

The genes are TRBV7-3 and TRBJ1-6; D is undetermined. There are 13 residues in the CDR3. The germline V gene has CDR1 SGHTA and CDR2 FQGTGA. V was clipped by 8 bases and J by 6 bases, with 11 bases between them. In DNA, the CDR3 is TGTGCCAGCCGGAGGAGCATTAATTCACCCCTCCACTTT. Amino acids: CASRRSINSPLHF.

CDR3 amino acids: CATSRDRSIGDTQYF. The CDR3 coding sequence is TGTGCCACCAGCAGAGATAGGTCAATAGGAGATACGCAGTATTTT. This chain joins TRBV15 and TRBJ2-3; D is undetermined. This CDR3 has 15 residues. With 0 bases removed from V and 5 bases from J, the gap between germline ends came to 12 bases. Looked up from germline, CDR1 is LNHNV and CDR2 is YYDKDF (reference sequence).